The 24 T cell receptor beta chains given below trace back to one sample, sequenced in a study of blood T cell repertoires in COVID-19 (dated by TCRdb to about 2020). Preparation of the library involved the immunoSEQ multiplex PCR assay. TCRdb limited this immuneACCESS table to in-frame rearrangements with V and J called. A share of clones is missing; checked studies link under half to unresolved V genes, and the rest is unexplained. Here the sample has 180,000 or so clones; about 82% occur a single time. The ten largest account for around 8.6% of the sample. Sample: PBMCs or T cells enriched from blood (not recorded which). The receptors stem from a woman aged 25-40 years who had recovered from COVID-19.

The chain has TRBV11-2 and TRBJ1-1, with D unclear. Germline values: CDR1 SGHAT, CDR2 FQNNGV. Trimming took off 1 base at V and 4 bases at J, with 10 bases between the two ends. This CDR3 spans 14 amino acids. CDR3 in amino acids: CASSLGVMITEAFF. CDR3 nucleotides: TGTGCCAGCAGCTTAGGAGTTATGATCACTGAAGCTTTCTTT.

This chain links TRBV28 with TRBJ2-1, with 10 bases that match TRBD2. This CDR3 comprises 15 residues. Losses at the gene ends were 2 bases for V and 3 bases for J; bases not matched to a gene: 1. Per germline, CDR1 MDHEN and CDR2 SYDVKM. The CDR3 loop is CASSLGLADYNEQFF. CDR3 DNA: TGTGCCAGCAGTTTAGGACTAGCGGACTACAATGAGCAGTTCTTC.

The chain joins TRBV7-8 to TRBJ2-7, with 12 bases aligning to TRBD2. Germline values: CDR1 SGHVS, CDR2 FQNEAQ. V lost 5 bases and J lost 4; bases outside the gene matches: 6. This CDR3 is 15 amino acids long. CDR3 loop: CASSPTSGSLYEQYF. The CDR3 region has the DNA TGTGCCAGCAGCCCGACTAGCGGGAGTCTATACGAGCAGTACTTC.

The genes are TRBV3-1 (or the pseudogene TRBV3-2) and TRBJ2-3; tentative D call: TRBD1 (6 bases). Germline V lookup: CDR1 LGHDT, CDR2 YNNKEL (reference sequence). V dropped 3 bases and J dropped 2 bases, with 12 bases sitting between them. This CDR3 has 15 amino acids. CDR3 sequence: CASSHRTEYTDTQYF. CDR3 coding DNA: TGTGCCAGCAGCCATCGGACAGAATACACAGATACGCAGTATTTT.

The chain is built from TRBV6-5 and TRBJ1-1; 10 nucleotides line up with TRBD1. After removal of 6 bases from V and 7 bases from J, the junction contained 11 bases not matched to a gene. CDR3 size: 15 residues. The germline CDR1 and CDR2 sequences are MNHEY and SVGAGI. The CDR3 region is CASRSGTGESSEAFF. The DNA of the CDR3 is TGTGCCAGCAGATCCGGGACAGGGGAAAGTAGTGAAGCTTTCTTT.

The chain is built from TRBV10-3 and TRBJ1-5; D is unclear. The CDR3 covers 12 residues. The V and J ends lost 3 bases and 4 bases respectively, with 4 bases between them. Germline-derived CDR1 and CDR2 are ENHRY and SYGVKD. The CDR3 loop is CAISELNQPQHF. The DNA of the CDR3 is TGTGCCATCAGTGAATTAAATCAGCCCCAGCATTTT.

The chain links TRBV28 to TRBJ2-6; 8 bases fit TRBD1. Germline V CDR1 and CDR2: MDHEN, SYDVKM. CDR3 length: 16 amino acids. The trim removed 6 bases at V and 4 bases at J, leaving 8 bases unmatched. The CDR3 region is CASRHTTGAGANVLTF. CDR3 DNA: TGTGCCAGCAGACACACGACAGGGGCGGGGGCCAACGTCCTGACTTTC.

The J gene is TRBJ2-3, the V gene TRBV6-5; D uncertain. The CDR3 runs 12 residues. CDR1 and CDR2 from the germline V gene are MNHEY and SVGAGI. With 6 bases removed from V and 2 bases from J, the gap between germline ends came to 6 bases. This CDR3 is CASRSTTDTQYF. As DNA, the CDR3 is TGTGCCAGCAGGTCTACCACAGATACGCAGTATTTT.

The chain has TRBV25-1 and TRBJ1-2; D may be TRBD1 (5 bases). Looked up from germline, CDR1 is MGHDK and CDR2 is SYGVNS. V gave up 4 bases and J gave up 8 bases, with 20 bases separating them. The CDR3 has 15 amino acids. The CDR3 is CASSAQNVHRSGYTF. CDR3 coding DNA: TGTGCCAGCAGTGCTCAGAACGTACACAGGTCCGGCTACACCTTC.

This clone was recorded a few times. V is TRBV3-1 (or the pseudogene TRBV3-2) and J is TRBJ1-1; unclear D gene. Germline loops: CDR1 LGHDT, CDR2 YNNKEL (reference sequence). The CDR3 spans 11 residues. Trimming shortened V by 3 bases and J by 7 bases, and 6 bases separated the two germline ends. This CDR3 reads CASSHAGEAFF. As DNA, the CDR3 is TGTGCCAGCAGCCACGCAGGTGAAGCTTTCTTT.

This clone was observed once. The V call is TRBV7-9, the J call TRBJ2-1; a weak D match, TRBD2 (6 bases). V was shortened by 1 base and J by 1 base, with 14 bases between the two germline ends. CDR1 SEHNR and CDR2 FQNEAQ come from the germline V gene (reference sequence). The CDR3 runs to 17 residues. CDR3 sequence (DNA): TGTGCCAGCAGCTTAGGTCCCGGGAGCCCTTCCTACAATGAGCAGTTCTTC. Protein sequence: CASSLGPGSPSYNEQFF.

The rearrangement uses TRBV2 and TRBJ1-1, with TRBD1 identical over 7 bases. Looked up from germline, CDR1 is SNHLY and CDR2 is FYNNEI. The CDR3 spans 15 residues. After removal of 4 bases from V and 5 bases from J, the junction contained 10 bases not matched to a gene. The CDR3 loop is CASSGVTTGRTEAFF. DNA for the CDR3: TGTGCCAGCAGTGGGGTAACGACAGGGCGAACTGAAGCTTTCTTT.

The V call is TRBV5-5, the J call TRBJ2-7; possible D gene TRBD2, 6 bases. Trimming stripped 0 bases from V and 0 bases from J, with 13 bases between. This CDR3 spans 16 amino acids. Germline V gene sequence: CDR1 SGHKS, CDR2 YYEKEE (reference sequence). CDR3 loop: CASSLAAGTFSYEQYF. The CDR3 nucleotides read TGTGCCAGCAGCTTGGCGGCCGGGACTTTCTCCTACGAGCAGTACTTC.

The chain carries TRBV2 and TRBJ2-1; 9 bases agree with TRBD1. After removal of 7 bases from V and 8 bases from J, the junction contained 12 bases not matched to a gene. The CDR3 spans 15 residues. Germline CDR1 and CDR2: SNHLY and FYNNEI. CDR3 in amino acids: CASKVSGTGSHEQFF. The CDR3 bases are TGTGCCAGCAAAGTCTCCGGGACAGGGTCCCATGAGCAGTTCTTC.

V and J are TRBV28 and TRBJ1-5; D not certain. The V gene's germline CDR1 is MDHEN and CDR2 SYDVKM. V lost 3 bases, J lost 2 bases, and 8 bases lay in between. This CDR3 is 14 amino acids long. Here the CDR3 reads CASSFSAGNQPQHF. In DNA, the CDR3 is TGTGCCAGCAGTTTTTCGGCGGGCAATCAGCCCCAGCATTTT.

A word on this clone: Other DNA sequences within the sample encode an identical CDR3. The chain recombines TRBV7-9 with TRBJ2-7; no reliable D call. The CDR3 totals 11 residues. Germline loops: CDR1 SEHNR, CDR2 FQNEAQ (reference sequence). Deletions cut 4 bases from V and 2 bases from J, with 3 bases between. CDR3 sequence: CASSSAYEQYF. DNA for the CDR3: TGTGCCAGCAGCTCTGCCTACGAGCAGTACTTC. Full variable domain (outside the CDR3, taken from reference TRBV7-9 and TRBJ2-7): DTGVSQNPRHKITKRGQNVTFRCDPISEHNRLYWYRQTLGQGPEFLTYFQNEAQLEKSRLLSDRFSAERPKGSFSTLEIQRTEQGDSAMYLCASSSAYEQYFGPGTRLTVT.

The chain carries TRBV6-5 and TRBJ1-5, with D possibly matching TRBD1 (5 bases). V was cut by 6 bases and J by 2 bases, with 14 bases left in between. There are 15 residues in the CDR3. Germline V CDR1 and CDR2: MNHEY, SVGAGI. The CDR3 coding sequence is TGTGCCAGCAGACTCGGGGGGGTAGGCAATCAGCCCCAGCATTTT. Protein: CASRLGGVGNQPQHF.

The chain uses TRBV27 and TRBJ2-7; TRBD2 might be the D (6 bases). Germline V gene lookup returns CDR1 MNHEY and CDR2 SMNVEV (reference sequence). Between the trimmed V and J ends, which lost 0 bases and 1 base, there was a span of 10 bases. This CDR3 has 15 amino acids. The CDR3 loop reads CASSLSWRGSYEQYF. The CDR3 nucleotides are TGTGCCAGCAGTTTATCCTGGCGGGGTTCCTACGAGCAGTACTTC.

V is TRBV19 and J is TRBJ2-7, with TRBD1 matching 9 bases. Losses at the gene ends were 5 bases for V and 7 bases for J; bases not matched to a gene: 0. This CDR3 has 11 residues. Germline-derived CDR1 and CDR2 are LNHDA and SQIVND (reference sequence). As DNA, the CDR3 is TGTGCCAGTAGTGGGACAGGGGAGCAGTACTTC. Encoded protein: CASSGTGEQYF. The entire variable domain, with the rest obtained from reference TRBV19 and TRBJ2-7, is as follows: DGGITQSPKYLFRKEGQNVTLSCEQNLNHDAMYWYRQDPGQGLRLIYYSQIVNDFQKGDIAEGYSVSREKKESFPLTVTSAQKNPTAFYLCASSGTGEQYFGPGTRLTVT.

This clone has just one count. V is TRBV7-2 and J is TRBJ2-7; TRBD2 matches at 10 bases. Trimming at V came to 0 bases and at J to 4 bases, leaving 9 bases not matched to a gene. CDR3 length: 17 amino acids. Germline assignment: CDR1 SGHTA and CDR2 FQGNSA. CDR3 residues: CASSLAGGASGGYEQYF. Here the CDR3 DNA reads TGTGCCAGCAGCTTAGCTGGGGGGGCTAGCGGGGGTTACGAGCAGTACTTC.

This clone was found once. The chain couples TRBV5-1 to TRBJ2-3; 8 bases agree with TRBD1. V lost 2 bases to trimming and J lost 2 bases; unmatched junction nucleotides: 4. Germline loops: CDR1 SGHRS, CDR2 YFSETQ. The CDR3 has 15 amino acids. CDR3 protein: CASSLGQGFTDTQYF. As DNA, the CDR3 is TGCGCCAGCAGCTTAGGACAGGGTTTCACAGATACGCAGTATTTT.

The CDR3 reads CASSPDFWANNSPLHF. The CDR3 DNA reads as TGTGCCAGCTCACCAGATTTCTGGGCGAATAATTCACCCCTCCACTTT. The chain links TRBV18 to TRBJ1-6; no definite D call. This CDR3 has 16 residues. V gave up 2 bases and J gave up 5 bases, with 13 bases separating them. The germline V gene encodes CDR1 KGHSH and CDR2 LQKENI.

This chain connects TRBV2 to TRBJ2-7; TRBD1 might be the D (5 bases). CDR1 and CDR2 from the germline V gene are SNHLY and FYNNEI. The V gene lost 7 bases and the J gene lost 1 base, with 14 bases spanning the gap. There are 14 residues in the CDR3. CDR3 loop: CASTADSLSYEQYF. For the CDR3, the DNA is TGTGCCAGCACCGCCGACAGTCTTTCCTACGAGCAGTACTTC.

The genes are TRBV24-1 and TRBJ2-1; 14 nucleotides agree with TRBD2. V shed 4 bases, J shed 6 bases, and the junction held 19 bases outside the gene matches. Germline V gene sequence: CDR1 KGHDR, CDR2 SFDVKD. The CDR3 runs to 21 residues. CDR3 DNA: TGTGCCACCAGTGACTCACTTGGGGGGACTAGCGGGAGAAGGATGCGCAATGAGCAGTTCTTC. Its protein is CATSDSLGGTSGRRMRNEQFF.